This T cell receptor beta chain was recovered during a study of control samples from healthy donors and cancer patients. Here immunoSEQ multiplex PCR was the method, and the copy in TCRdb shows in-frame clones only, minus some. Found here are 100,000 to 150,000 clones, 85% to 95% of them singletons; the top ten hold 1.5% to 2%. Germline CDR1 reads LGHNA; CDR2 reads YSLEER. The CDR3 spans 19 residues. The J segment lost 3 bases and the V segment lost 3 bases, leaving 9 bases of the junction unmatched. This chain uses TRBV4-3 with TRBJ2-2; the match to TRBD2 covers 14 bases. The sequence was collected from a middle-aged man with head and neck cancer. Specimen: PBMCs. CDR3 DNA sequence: TGCGCCAGCAGCCAGCCTGGACTAGCGGGGGGTCGTCACACCGGGGAGCTGTTTTTT. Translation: CASSQPGLAGGRHTGELFF.